The 8 T cell receptor beta chains listed next were all sequenced from one sample in a study of blood T cell repertoires in COVID-19. Sequencing used immunoSEQ multiplex PCR; TCRdb keeps in-frame clones, though not all of them. This sample has about 72,000 clones, with around 93% found just once. The sequenced material came from peripheral blood. The receptor source for this set is a human donor in a cohort sampled during active COVID-19.

The V call is TRBV6-5, the J call TRBJ2-5; the D gene is possibly TRBD2 (6 bases). The CDR3 consists of 14 residues. CDR1 and CDR2 (germline): MNHEY, SVGAGI. V was pared by 0 bases and J by 3 bases, with 8 bases between. As DNA, the CDR3 is TGTGCCAGCAGTTACTCTTTAGCGGAAGAGACCCAGTACTTC. Translating gives CASSYSLAEETQYF.

The chain uses TRBV28 and TRBJ2-1; 13 nucleotides agree with TRBD2. Losses at the gene ends were 6 bases for V and 1 base for J; bases not matched to a gene: 6. The germline gives CDR1 MDHEN, CDR2 SYDVKM. The CDR3 consists of 17 residues. CDR3 nucleotide sequence: TGTGCCAGCAGGAGCCTGGGACTAGCGGGATCCTACAATGAGCAGTTCTTC. The encoded protein is CASRSLGLAGSYNEQFF.

The chain couples TRBV7-2 to TRBJ2-7; the D gene is possibly TRBD1 (6 bases). Germline CDR1 SGHTA, CDR2 FQGNSA. CDR3 length: 13 amino acids. Trimming took 3 bases from V and 3 from J, leaving 9 bases between them. Written as DNA, the CDR3 is TGTGCCAGCAGCTTTGTGGACAGCTACGAGCAGTACTTC. It encodes CASSFVDSYEQYF.

The chain combines TRBV2 with TRBJ2-7; 9 nucleotides align to TRBD1. Germline CDR1 SNHLY, CDR2 FYNNEI. Trimming took 2 bases from V and 2 from J; bases not matched to a gene: 1. CDR3 length equals 14 residues. CDR3 protein: CASSERDRAYEQYF. The CDR3 DNA sequence: TGTGCCAGCAGTGAAAGGGACAGGGCCTACGAGCAGTACTTC.

This chain joins TRBV18 and TRBJ2-3; 8 bases fit TRBD2. The length of the CDR3 is 17 residues. The ends lost 3 bases at V and 3 bases at J; junction bases unmatched: 11. Germline V gene sequence: CDR1 KGHSH, CDR2 LQKENI. CDR3 loop: CASSPPPGLEGTDTQYF. The CDR3 DNA reads as TGTGCCAGCTCACCGCCCCCGGGACTAGAAGGGACAGATACGCAGTATTTT.

The chain joins TRBV19 to TRBJ2-7; D is possibly TRBD1 (6 bases). Per germline, CDR1 LNHDA and CDR2 SQIVND (reference sequence). This CDR3 has 13 amino acids. The V end lost 8 bases, the J end lost 3 bases, and 14 bases lay between the germline ends. The CDR3 region is CASSRTEYYEQYF. The CDR3 coding sequence is TGTGCCAGTTCCCGGACAGAGTACTACGAGCAGTACTTC.

This chain connects TRBV7-6 to TRBJ2-7; 9 bases line up with TRBD1. Germline trimming cut 5 bases from V and 3 bases from J; bases unmatched to any gene: 8. Germline V CDR1 and CDR2: SGHVS, FNYEAQ. The CDR3 is 15 residues long. The CDR3 protein is CASSPVRDRVYEQYF. CDR3 sequence (DNA): TGTGCCAGCAGCCCCGTCCGGGACAGGGTCTACGAGCAGTACTTC.

This clone was seen once. The chain combines TRBV6-5 with TRBJ1-5; no definite D call. Germline lookup yields CDR1 MNHEY and CDR2 SVGAGI. The CDR3 extends over 14 amino acids. Deletions cut 6 bases from V and 0 bases from J, with 9 bases between. This CDR3 reads CASSRTYSNQPQHF. The CDR3 nucleotides read TGTGCCAGCAGCAGGACTTATAGCAATCAGCCCCAGCATTTT.